Below are 8 T cell receptor beta chains sequenced from a single sample in a study of PD-1 blockade in classical Hodgkin lymphoma. Sequencing used immunoSEQ multiplex PCR; TCRdb keeps in-frame clones, though not all of them. The sample has about 100,000 clones, roughly nine tenths seen once; the top ten hold roughly 21%. Relapse after autologous stem cell transplantation occurred in every patient, and brentuximab vedotin exposure varied. This sample comprised peripheral blood mononuclear cells (PBMCs), obtained before the second cycle of nivolumab. These receptors were taken from a human donor with classical Hodgkin lymphoma.

The chain links TRBV29-1 to TRBJ2-5, with a tentative D call TRBD1 (6 bases). This CDR3 spans 15 amino acids. Per the germline V gene, CDR1 is SQVTM and CDR2 is ANQGSEA. Trimming took 0 bases from V and 2 from J, leaving 13 bases between them. CDR3 residues: CSVEDREQGQETQYF. The CDR3 DNA follows: TGCAGCGTTGAAGATCGGGAACAGGGACAAGAGACCCAGTACTTC.

This rearrangement joins TRBV12-5 to TRBJ2-1; TRBD2 agrees at 9 bases. V shed 2 bases and J 7 bases; nucleotides not matched to a gene: 9. The CDR3 length is 16 residues. Germline values: CDR1 LGHNT, CDR2 FRNRAP. The DNA for the CDR3 is TGTGCTAGTGGTTTGTCGGCGGGAGGGCTGCGGAATGAGCAGTTCTTC. This codes for CASGLSAGGLRNEQFF.

The chain recombines TRBV19 with TRBJ1-5, with D unclear. CDR3 size: 12 residues. Germline CDR1 and CDR2: LNHDA and SQIVND (reference sequence). The V and J ends lost 6 bases and 0 bases respectively, with 3 bases between them. CDR3 nucleotides: TGTGCCAGTAGAAATAGCAATCAGCCCCAGCATTTT. Encoded protein: CASRNSNQPQHF.

The rearrangement uses TRBV6-5 and TRBJ2-7, with TRBD1 matching 7 bases. The CDR3 contains 15 residues. From germline, CDR1 is MNHEY and CDR2 SVGAGI. V shed 6 bases, J shed 4 bases, and the junction held 12 bases outside the gene matches. The CDR3 loop reads CASSTGTVTGYEQYF. CDR3 in DNA: TGTGCCAGCAGCACCGGGACAGTGACTGGATACGAGCAGTACTTC.

The rearrangement links TRBV27 to TRBJ2-7; TRBD2 agrees at 9 bases. V trimming: 4 bases; J trimming: 4 bases; junction bases outside the gene matches: 5. The CDR3 consists of 14 residues. Looked up from germline, CDR1 is MNHEY and CDR2 is SMNVEV (reference sequence). Here the CDR3 DNA reads TGTGCCAGCAGTTCTAGCGGGACACCTTACGAGCAGTACTTC. Residues: CASSSSGTPYEQYF.

DNA of the CDR3: TGCGCCAGCAGCCAAAACCTCGGGACCTTGGCCGGGGAGCTGTTTTTT. It specifies CASSQNLGTLAGELFF. The chain uses TRBV4-3 and TRBJ2-2; D is perhaps TRBD1 or TRBD2 (5 bases each). The CDR3 consists of 16 residues. The V end was cut by 2 bases, the J end by 6 bases, with 16 bases between. CDR1 is LGHNA and CDR2 is YSLEER in the germline V gene.

The chain uses TRBV5-4 and TRBJ1-1; D may be TRBD1 (6 bases). Germline V gene sequence: CDR1 SGHNT, CDR2 YYREEE (reference sequence). V dropped 2 bases and J dropped 1 base, with 9 bases sitting between them. This CDR3 has 14 amino acids. CDR3 DNA: TGTGCCAGCAGCTTAGCGGGGGCGAACACTGAAGCTTTCTTT. This sequence encodes CASSLAGANTEAFF.

The chain employs TRBV27 and TRBJ2-7, with 7 nucleotides matching TRBD1. CDR3 size: 15 residues. V lost 4 bases and J lost 3; bases outside the gene matches: 9. Germline CDR1 is MNHEY and CDR2 is SMNVEV (reference sequence). The CDR3 region is CASSWPRGTYYEQYF. CDR3 bases: TGTGCCAGCAGTTGGCCCAGGGGGACATACTACGAGCAGTACTTC.